This entry is about one T cell receptor (beta chain). The antigen is undetermined. Method: immunoSEQ multiplex PCR; TCRdb's copy keeps in-frame clones and lacks some. There are 2,500,000 or so clones in the sample; more than 90% occur only once, and 0.13% to 0.15% lies in the top ten. CD45RA-negative memory and CD45RA+ naive subsets were split from the CD4+ cells. The sample belongs to a study of shared clonotypes between healthy human individuals. Study-level information: Serving as donors were two women and three men, whose ages spanned 18 to 49. Study results and limitations: Shared clonotypes: approximately 5% naive CD4, around 3.5% naive CD8, around 2.2% memory CD4, about 0.4% memory CD8. Non-shared clonotypes showed lower generation probabilities than clonotypes common to all four donors.

The CDR3 totals 14 residues. Germline CDR1 and CDR2: SGHTA and FQGNSA. Trimming took off 0 bases at V and 2 bases at J, with 7 bases between the two ends. This chain connects TRBV7-2 to TRBJ2-5; D is unclear. Source material: naive CD4+ T cells sorted from blood. Subset indicated: CD45RA+ positively selected. This TCR derives from a man aged 18 to 35 in good health. The CDR3 spells CASSLAAEQETQYF. The CDR3 nucleotides read TGTGCCAGCAGCTTAGCGGCAGAACAAGAGACCCAGTACTTC.